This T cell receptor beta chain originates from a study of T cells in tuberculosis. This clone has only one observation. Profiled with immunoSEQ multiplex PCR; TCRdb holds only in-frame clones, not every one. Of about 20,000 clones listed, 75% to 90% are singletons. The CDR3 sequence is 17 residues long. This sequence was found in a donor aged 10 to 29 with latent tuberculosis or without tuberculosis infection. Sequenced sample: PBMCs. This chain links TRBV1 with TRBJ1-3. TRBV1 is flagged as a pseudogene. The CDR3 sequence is CTSSQDTTAASGNTIYF. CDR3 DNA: TGCACCAGCAGCCAAGATACGACGGCGGCCTCTGGAAACACCATATATTTT.